A single sample is the source of the 26 T cell receptor beta chains below, sequenced in a study of regulatory T cells in long-lasting Graves disease. Regarding time point: persistent/refractory GD, antithyroid drugs over 5 years with positive TRAb. PBMC RNA served as the TCR library source. CDR3-region Arm-PCR and iRepertoire HTBI primers produced the TCR beta libraries. MiXCR, applied by TCRdb to the multiplex PCR reads, yields one record per CDR3 protein. The sample contains 400,000 to 450,000 distinct CDR3 sequences, around a quarter of which appear only once. Sequenced here: peripheral blood mononuclear cells (PBMCs), sampled when the disease was refractory, from a patient treated with antithyroid drugs. All receptors come from a female donor with Graves disease.

This clonotype was picked up many times. The rearrangement links TRBV25-1 to TRBJ2-1, with TRBD2 matching over 10 bases. Germline lookup yields CDR1 MGHDK and CDR2 SYGVNS. This CDR3 is 17 amino acids long. V lost 1 base and J lost 6; bases outside the gene matches: 9. The CDR3 nucleotides are TGTGCCAGCAGTGAATCCGCTACTAGCGGGAAAGTCAATGAGCAGTTCTTC. Its translation is CASSESATSGKVNEQFF.

This clonotype was recorded only once. The CDR3 carries no conserved terminal phenylalanine or tryptophan, so it likely arises from a read error. The chain uses TRBV2 and TRBJ1-4; TRBD1 is a possible D gene (5 bases). V dropped 8 bases and J dropped 5 bases, with 12 bases sitting between them. Germline V gene data show CDR1 as SNHLY and CDR2 as FYNNEI. This CDR3 is built from 13 residues. The CDR3 is CASSPTENEKLFL. CDR3 bases: TGTGCCAGCTCACCGACAGAGAATGAAAAACTGTTTCTT.

In its sample, this clonotype was seen many times. The V gene is TRBV5-6, the J gene TRBJ1-6, with 8 positions matching TRBD1. Germline assignment: CDR1 SGHDT and CDR2 YYEEEE. J lost 7 bases, V lost 6 bases, and 3 bases had no gene match. This CDR3 region has 13 residues. The CDR3 reads CASTRQGNSPLHF. The CDR3 coding sequence is TGTGCCAGCACACGACAGGGGAATTCACCCCTCCACTTT.

This clonotype has a handful of counts. The chain is built from TRBV19 and TRBJ1-5, with TRBD1 as a possible D gene (6 bases). Germline-derived CDR1 and CDR2 are LNHDA and SQIVND (reference sequence). The CDR3 contains 11 residues. V lost 9 bases and J 9 bases, leaving 12 bases between the germline ends. The CDR3 is CASAGGRPQHF. The CDR3 DNA follows: TGTGCCAGCGCGGGGGGCCGGCCCCAGCATTTT.

This clonotype showed up just a few times. The rearrangement joins TRBV10-3 to TRBJ2-7, with D perhaps matching TRBD1 (5 bases). Germline CDR1 reads ENHRY; CDR2 reads SYGVKD. Trimming cost V 0 bases and J 4 bases, with 10 bases left between them. The CDR3 length is 14 residues. For the CDR3, the DNA is TGTGCCATCAGTGAGTCAGGCAGGGCTTACGAGCAGTACTTC. This translates into CAISESGRAYEQYF.

This clonotype was seen a few times. The gene calls are TRBV18 and TRBJ1-4; D uncertain. Germline V gives CDR1 KGHSH, CDR2 LQKENI. The V gene lost 3 bases and the J gene lost 3 bases, with 11 bases spanning the gap. The length of the CDR3 is 15 residues. Written as DNA, the CDR3 is TGTGCCAGCTCACCGTTAAAGATCCCTAATGAAAAACTGTTTTTT. Protein: CASSPLKIPNEKLFF.

The chain is built from TRBV10-3 and TRBJ1-1; D uncertain. Per the germline V gene, CDR1 is ENHRY and CDR2 is SYGVKD. The CDR3 spans 12 residues. Trimming cost V 7 bases and J 1 base, with 7 bases left between them. In DNA, the CDR3 is TGTGCCATCACAGACGGGAACACTGAAGCTTTCTTT. Encoded protein: CAITDGNTEAFF.

In its sample, this clonotype was seen many times. The CDR3 sequence: CSARDSSDPHYEQYF. DNA of the CDR3: TGCAGTGCTAGGGACTCTAGCGATCCTCACTACGAGCAGTACTTC. The V and J genes are TRBV20-1 and TRBJ2-7; maybe TRBD2 (6 bases). With 3 bases removed from V and 3 bases from J, the gap between germline ends came to 18 bases. From germline, CDR1 is DFQATT and CDR2 SNEGSKA (reference sequence). CDR3 length: 15 residues.

This chain joins TRBV7-2 and TRBJ1-1; D remains unclear. Germline loops: CDR1 SGHTA, CDR2 FQGNSA. V was shortened by 5 bases and J by 10 bases, with 32 bases between the two germline ends. The CDR3 extends over 18 amino acids. The CDR3 coding sequence is TGTGCCAGCAGCCCCTTTCCCCTGGTCGGGGAGAGTGGATTTGGAGCTTTCTTT. Amino acids: CASSPFPLVGESGFGAFF.

The CDR3: CASSSARLPGETQYF. As DNA, the CDR3 is TGTGCCAGCAGCTCGGCACGCCTCCCGGGGGAGACCCAGTACTTC. The rearrangement links TRBV7-3 to TRBJ2-5; a possible D gene is TRBD2 (5 bases). The V and J ends lost 4 bases and 5 bases respectively, with 17 bases between them. From germline, CDR1 is SGHTA and CDR2 FQGTGA. The length of the CDR3 is 15 residues.

The chain carries TRBV7-9 and TRBJ1-2; D gene ambiguous. CDR1 is SEHNR, CDR2 FQNEAQ, per germline (reference sequence). The CDR3 is made up of 14 amino acids. V was pared by 2 bases and J by 4 bases, with 11 bases between. In DNA, the CDR3 is TGTGCCAGCAGCTTACTCATCGGCAGCTATGGCTACACCTTC. Amino acids: CASSLLIGSYGYTF.

This clonotype was counted only a few times. J is TRBJ2-7 and V is TRBV9; 7 bases map to TRBD1. The CDR3 extends over 15 amino acids. Germline trimming cut 4 bases from V and 1 base from J; bases unmatched to any gene: 8. The V gene's germline CDR1 is SGDLS and CDR2 YYNGEE. In DNA, the CDR3 is TGTGCCAGCAGCCAACGGACAGGCGAATCCTACGAGCAGTACTTC. This sequence encodes CASSQRTGESYEQYF.

This clonotype was seen a handful of times. This chain links TRBV14 with TRBJ2-7; 8 positions match TRBD1. V lost 0 bases and J lost 6; bases outside the gene matches: 7. Germline V gives CDR1 SGHDN, CDR2 FVKESK. The CDR3 runs 15 residues. The CDR3 region has the DNA TGTGCCAGCAGCCAAGATGGGACAGGTCGTTCCGAGCAGTACTTC. Translation gives CASSQDGTGRSEQYF.

In this sample, this clonotype turned up a few times. The chain carries TRBV3-1 and TRBJ1-2; no clear D gene. Trimming removed 1 base from V and 0 bases from J, with 12 bases in between. The CDR3 covers 16 residues. Per germline, CDR1 LGHDT and CDR2 YNNKEL (reference sequence). In nucleotides, the CDR3 is TGTGCCAGCAGCCAAGTTCATGCAGCAACTAACTATGGCTACACCTTC. Residues: CASSQVHAATNYGYTF.

The chain links TRBV20-1 to TRBJ1-5; D uncertain. CDR3 length: 17 residues. Trimming pared 6 bases from V and 0 bases from J, leaving 21 bases between. Germline V CDR1 and CDR2: DFQATT, SNEGSKA (reference sequence). CDR3 bases: TGCAGTGCCCCACCCCCGGGCTGGGGAATTAGCAATCAGCCCCAGCATTTT. Its translation is CSAPPPGWGISNQPQHF.

The genes are TRBV10-3 and TRBJ1-6; 10 bases match TRBD1. CDR3 size: 15 residues. Germline CDR1 reads ENHRY; CDR2 reads SYGVKD. Unmatched junction bases numbered 2, after V lost 4 bases and J lost 5 bases. CDR3 bases: TGTGCCATCAGTGGTGGGACAGGGGATAATTCACCCCTCCACTTT. Residues: CAISGGTGDNSPLHF.

This clonotype has just a few counts. The chain couples TRBV7-8 to TRBJ1-5; 10 bases agree with TRBD1. V lost 4 bases, J lost 0 bases, and 9 bases stayed unmatched. Germline V gives CDR1 SGHVS, CDR2 FQNEAQ. This CDR3 spans 18 amino acids. The CDR3 region is CASSYTPGQGTSNQPQHF. CDR3 DNA: TGTGCCAGCAGCTACACGCCGGGACAGGGGACTAGCAATCAGCCCCAGCATTTT.

The sample holds a few counts of this clonotype. J is TRBJ1-1 and V is TRBV30; the match to TRBD1 covers 8 bases. The trim removed 1 base at V and 3 bases at J, leaving 7 bases unmatched. The CDR3 is 15 residues long. Germline CDR1 reads GTSNPN; CDR2 reads SVGIG (reference sequence). The CDR3 bases are TGTGCCTGGAGTGACTCAGGGGGCGCTTACACTGAAGCTTTCTTT. This translates into CAWSDSGGAYTEAFF.

The CDR3 here is CAIRTGTGGTPQHF. CDR3 nucleotides: TGTGCCATTAGAACCGGGACAGGGGGCACGCCCCAGCATTTT. The chain employs TRBV19 and TRBJ1-5, with 12 bases aligning to TRBD1. This CDR3 contains 14 residues. V lost 10 bases and J lost 9; bases outside the gene matches: 10. CDR1 and CDR2 from the germline V gene are LNHDA and SQIVND (reference sequence). The entire variable domain, with the rest obtained from reference TRBV19 and TRBJ1-5, is as follows: DGGITQSPKYLFRKEGQNVTLSCEQNLNHDAMYWYRQDPGQGLRLIYYSQIVNDFQKGDIAEGYSVSREKKESFPLTVTSAQKNPTAFYLCAIRTGTGGTPQHFGDGTRLSIL.

The chain has TRBV5-1 and TRBJ2-7; the D gene could be TRBD1 or TRBD2 (5 bases each). V was clipped by 2 bases and J by 2 bases, with 17 bases between them. This CDR3 has 16 residues. The germline gives CDR1 SGHRS, CDR2 YFSETQ. Here the CDR3 DNA reads TGCGCCAGCAGCTTATTCTCCGGGGCAGGGACCTACGAGCAGTACTTC. It yields the protein CASSLFSGAGTYEQYF.

CDR3 sequence (DNA): TGCGCCAGCAGCCAAGCAAACTCAGGGTCCTACGAGCAGTACTTC. It is translated as CASSQANSGSYEQYF. The chain joins TRBV4-1 to TRBJ2-7; perhaps TRBD1 as D (5 bases). Germline V gives CDR1 MGHRA, CDR2 YSYEKL. CDR3 size: 15 residues. V lost 1 base and J lost 1, with 11 bases in between.

J is TRBJ2-5 and V is TRBV9; 7 positions match TRBD2. Trimming removed 6 bases from V and 1 base from J; junction bases left unmatched: 9. The CDR3 runs to 15 residues. Germline V CDR1 and CDR2: SGDLS, YYNGEE. CDR3 sequence reads: CASTSASGPQETQYF. The CDR3 DNA sequence: TGTGCCAGCACGTCAGCTAGCGGACCCCAAGAGACCCAGTACTTC. Based on the CDR3 plus reference TRBV9 and TRBJ2-5, the full variable domain is DSGVTQTPKHLITATGQRVTLRCSPRSGDLSVYWYQQSLDQGLQFLIQYYNGEERAKGNILERFSAQQFPDLHSELNLSSLELGDSALYFCASTSASGPQETQYFGPGTRLLVL.

This clonotype occurred a few times. The chain couples TRBV7-2 to TRBJ2-7; the match to TRBD1 covers 9 bases. The germline V gene encodes CDR1 SGHTA and CDR2 FQGNSA. V lost 4 bases to trimming and J lost 6 bases; unmatched junction nucleotides: 7. The CDR3 loop spans 14 amino acids. The CDR3 DNA reads TGTGCCAGCAGCTCACAGGGGGCCCCAAGCGAGCAGTACTTC. This encodes CASSSQGAPSEQYF.

In its sample, this clonotype was seen many times. V and J are TRBV12-5 and TRBJ1-1, with 8 bases fitting TRBD1. This CDR3 has 15 residues. The germline gives CDR1 LGHNT, CDR2 FRNRAP. V shed 1 base and J 7 bases; nucleotides not matched to a gene: 8. CDR3 region: CASGLDRTGTSEAFF. The DNA of the CDR3 is TGTGCTAGTGGTTTGGACCGGACAGGGACGAGTGAAGCTTTCTTT.

CDR3 sequence reads: CASSRGSSGLSYEQYF. The CDR3 DNA follows: TGCGCCAGCAGCCGGGGGTCTAGCGGGTTGTCCTACGAGCAGTACTTC. The chain uses TRBV5-1 and TRBJ2-7; 8 nucleotides line up with TRBD2. CDR1 is SGHRS and CDR2 is YFSETQ in the germline V gene. This CDR3 has 16 residues. V lost 4 bases to trimming and J lost 1 base; unmatched junction nucleotides: 10.

V is TRBV19 and J is TRBJ2-1, with D perhaps TRBD2 (6 bases). Per the germline V gene, CDR1 is LNHDA and CDR2 is SQIVND (reference sequence). The CDR3 loop spans 14 amino acids. Trimming left V 5 bases short and J 2 bases short, with 10 bases between. The CDR3 is CASSWRGPYNEQFF. DNA for the CDR3: TGTGCCAGTAGTTGGCGGGGCCCCTACAATGAGCAGTTCTTC.